Given below is one TCR beta chain in context. The target antigen is unknown. Germline V gives CDR1 GTSNPN, CDR2 SVGIG (reference sequence). J was trimmed by 5 bases and V by 5 bases; bases with no gene match: 11. The CDR3 consists of 15 residues. The sample comes from a study of identifying expanded T cells in peripheral blood. Study results and limitations: Approximately 1.1 clones differed between technical replicates, versus around 15 and 18 over time. Variance in clone template counts between approximately 2-week samples significantly increased with total template count across all healthy donors.

Repertoires were generated with immunoSEQ multiplex PCR, while TCRdb's copy carries only in-frame clones and drops some. The table includes 45,000 to 60,000 clones, approximately 82% detected once. No infections or other immune events were documented during collection. The gene calls are TRBV30 and TRBJ2-1, with TRBD1 matching over 8 bases. Sequenced material: blood. The receptor comes from a person aged 18-69 years in good health. The CDR3 DNA reads as TGTGCCTGGTCCCGGCCAGGGGGCTTCAACAATGAGCAGTTCTTC. It specifies CAWSRPGGFNNEQFF.